This entry features one T cell receptor (beta chain) sequence. This sample stems from a study of blood T cell repertoires in COVID-19. Assay: immunoSEQ multiplex PCR; the TCRdb copy retains only in-frame clones and omits some. Of 150,000 to 200,000 clones listed, about 86% are singletons. Trimming removed 7 bases at V and 3 bases at J, with 16 bases between. Germline values: CDR1 MNHNY, CDR2 SVGAGI (reference sequence). The CDR3 covers 16 residues. This sequence originates from a man between 50 and 59 years old with active or convalescent COVID-19. Sequenced sample: peripheral blood. The chain links TRBV6-6 to TRBJ2-6, with TRBD2 as a possible D gene (5 bases). CDR3 bases: TGTGCCAGCACCAAGAGGGATAGCTATGGGGCCAACGTCCTGACTTTC. Residues: CASTKRDSYGANVLTF.